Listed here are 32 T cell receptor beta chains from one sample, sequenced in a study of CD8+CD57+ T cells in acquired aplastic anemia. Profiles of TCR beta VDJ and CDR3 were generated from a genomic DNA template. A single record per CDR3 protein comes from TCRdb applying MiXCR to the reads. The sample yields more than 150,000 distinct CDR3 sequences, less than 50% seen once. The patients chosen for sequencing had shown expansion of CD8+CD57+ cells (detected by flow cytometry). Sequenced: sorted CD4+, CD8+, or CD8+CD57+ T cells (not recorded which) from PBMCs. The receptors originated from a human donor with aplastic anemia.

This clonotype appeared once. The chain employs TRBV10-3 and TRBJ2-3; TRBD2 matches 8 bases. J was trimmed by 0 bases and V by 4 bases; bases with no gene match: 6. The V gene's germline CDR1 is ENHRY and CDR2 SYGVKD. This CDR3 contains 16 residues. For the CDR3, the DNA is TGTGCCATCAGTGGGGGCGGGGGGCATAGCACAGATACGCAGTATTTT. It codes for CAISGGGGHSTDTQYF.

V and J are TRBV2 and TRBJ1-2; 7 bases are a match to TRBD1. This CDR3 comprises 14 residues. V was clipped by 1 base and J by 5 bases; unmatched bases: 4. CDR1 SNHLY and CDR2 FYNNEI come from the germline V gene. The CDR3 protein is CASSEEGARYGYTF. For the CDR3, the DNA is TGTGCCAGCAGTGAAGAGGGGGCGAGGTATGGCTACACCTTC.

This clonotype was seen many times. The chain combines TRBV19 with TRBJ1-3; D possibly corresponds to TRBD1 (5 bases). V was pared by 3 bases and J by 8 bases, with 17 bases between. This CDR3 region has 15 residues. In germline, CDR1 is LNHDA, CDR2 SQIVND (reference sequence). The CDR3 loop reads CASSMTDKRRDTIYF. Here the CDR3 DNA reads TGTGCCAGTAGTATGACGGACAAGAGACGGGACACCATATATTTT.

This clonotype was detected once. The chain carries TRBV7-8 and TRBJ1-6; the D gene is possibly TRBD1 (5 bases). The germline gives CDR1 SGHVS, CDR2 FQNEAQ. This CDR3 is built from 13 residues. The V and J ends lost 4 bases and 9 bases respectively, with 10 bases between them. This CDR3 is CASSSPGTSPLHF. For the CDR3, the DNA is TGTGCCAGCAGCTCTCCAGGGACTTCACCCCTCCACTTT. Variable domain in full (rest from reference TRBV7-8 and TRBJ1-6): GAGVSQSPRYKVAKRGQDVALRCDPISGHVSLFWYQQALGQGPEFLTYFQNEAQLDKSGLPSDRFFAERPEGSVSTLKIQRTQQEDSAVYLCASSSPGTSPLHFGNGTRLTVT.

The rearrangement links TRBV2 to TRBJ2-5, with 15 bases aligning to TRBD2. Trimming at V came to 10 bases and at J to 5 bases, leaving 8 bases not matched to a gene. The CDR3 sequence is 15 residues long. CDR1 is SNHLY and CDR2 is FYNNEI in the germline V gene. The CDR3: CAIWTSGGAPETQYF. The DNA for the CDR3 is TGTGCCATCTGGACTAGCGGGGGGGCCCCGGAGACCCAGTACTTC.

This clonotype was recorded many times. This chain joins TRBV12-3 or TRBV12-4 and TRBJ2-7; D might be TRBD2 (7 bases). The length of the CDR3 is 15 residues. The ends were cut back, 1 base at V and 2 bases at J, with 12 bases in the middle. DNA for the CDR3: TGTGCCAGCAGTTTAGGGGGGGGGGCCCCCTACGAGCAGTACTTC. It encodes CASSLGGGAPYEQYF.

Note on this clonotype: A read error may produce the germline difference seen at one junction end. CDR3 nucleotides: TGTGCCAGTAGTATAGTGAGGGACACCGGGGATCTGTTTTTT. Its protein is CASSIVRDTGDLFF. This chain links TRBV19 with TRBJ2-2; the D gene is possibly TRBD1 (6 bases). The CDR3 consists of 14 residues. Germline loops: CDR1 LNHDA, CDR2 SQIVND (reference sequence).

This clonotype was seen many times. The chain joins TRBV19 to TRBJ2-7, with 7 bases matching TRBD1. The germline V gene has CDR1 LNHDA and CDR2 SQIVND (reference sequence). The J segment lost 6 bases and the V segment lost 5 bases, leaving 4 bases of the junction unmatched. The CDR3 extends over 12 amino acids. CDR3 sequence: CASSEQGFEQYF. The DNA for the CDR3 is TGTGCCAGTAGTGAACAGGGGTTCGAGCAGTACTTC.

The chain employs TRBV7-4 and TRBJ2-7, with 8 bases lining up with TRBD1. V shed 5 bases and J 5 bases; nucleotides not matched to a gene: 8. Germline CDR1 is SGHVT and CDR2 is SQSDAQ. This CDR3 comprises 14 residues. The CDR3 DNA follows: TGTGCCAGCAGCCCCCGGACAGGGAACCACGAGCAGTACTTC. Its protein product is CASSPRTGNHEQYF.

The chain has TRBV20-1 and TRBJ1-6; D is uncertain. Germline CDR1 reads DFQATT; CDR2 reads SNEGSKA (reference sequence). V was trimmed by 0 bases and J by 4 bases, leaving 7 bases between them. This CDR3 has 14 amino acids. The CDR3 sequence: CSAREQPYNSPLHF. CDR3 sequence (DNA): TGCAGTGCTAGAGAGCAGCCTTATAATTCACCCCTCCACTTT.

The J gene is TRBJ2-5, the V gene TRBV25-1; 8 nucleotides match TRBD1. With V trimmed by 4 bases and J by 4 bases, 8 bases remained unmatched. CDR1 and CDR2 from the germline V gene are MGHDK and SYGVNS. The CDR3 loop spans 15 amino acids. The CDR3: CASSAIGQGRETQYF. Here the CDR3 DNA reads TGTGCCAGCAGTGCAATCGGACAGGGAAGAGAGACCCAGTACTTC. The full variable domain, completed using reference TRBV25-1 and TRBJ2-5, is EADIYQTPRYLVIGTGKKITLECSQTMGHDKMYWYQQDPGMELHLIHYSYGVNSTEKGDLSSESTVSRIRTEHFPLTLESARPSHTSQYLCASSAIGQGRETQYFGPGTRLLVL.

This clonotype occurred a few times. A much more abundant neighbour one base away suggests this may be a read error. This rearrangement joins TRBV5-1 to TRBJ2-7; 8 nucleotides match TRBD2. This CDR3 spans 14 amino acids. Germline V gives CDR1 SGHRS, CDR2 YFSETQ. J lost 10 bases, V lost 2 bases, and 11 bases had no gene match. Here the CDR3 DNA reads TGCGCCAGCAGCTTCCGGTCAGGGACTAGTGAACAGTACTTC. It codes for CASSFRSGTSEQYF.

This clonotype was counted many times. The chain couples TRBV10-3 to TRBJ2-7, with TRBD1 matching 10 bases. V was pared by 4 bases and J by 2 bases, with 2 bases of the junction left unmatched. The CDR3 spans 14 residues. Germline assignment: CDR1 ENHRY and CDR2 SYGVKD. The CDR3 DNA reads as TGTGCCATCAGTGCAGGACAGGGGGCCTACGAGCAGTACTTC. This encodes CAISAGQGAYEQYF.

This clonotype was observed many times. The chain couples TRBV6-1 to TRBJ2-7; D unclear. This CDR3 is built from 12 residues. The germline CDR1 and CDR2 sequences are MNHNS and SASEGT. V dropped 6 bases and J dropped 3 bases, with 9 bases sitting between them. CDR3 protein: CASRGTRYEQYF. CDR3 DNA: TGTGCCAGCAGAGGAACCCGCTACGAGCAGTACTTC.

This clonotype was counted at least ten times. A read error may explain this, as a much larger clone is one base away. CDR3 in amino acids: CASTSAASPLHF. CDR3 in DNA: TGTGCCAGCACCTCAGCCGCCTCACCCCTCCACTTT. The chain combines TRBV7-9 with TRBJ1-6; no clear D. This CDR3 has 12 amino acids. Germline V gene lookup returns CDR1 SEHNR and CDR2 FQNEAQ (reference sequence). V lost 7 bases, J lost 10 bases, and 11 bases lay in between.

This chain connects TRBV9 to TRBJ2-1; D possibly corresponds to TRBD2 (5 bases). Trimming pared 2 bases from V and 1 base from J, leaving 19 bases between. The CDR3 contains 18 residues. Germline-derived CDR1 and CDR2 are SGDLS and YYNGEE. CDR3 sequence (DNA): TGTGCCAGCAGCGTGGTCCCCGGGGTTACGAGGTCCTACAATGAGCAGTTCTTC. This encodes CASSVVPGVTRSYNEQFF.

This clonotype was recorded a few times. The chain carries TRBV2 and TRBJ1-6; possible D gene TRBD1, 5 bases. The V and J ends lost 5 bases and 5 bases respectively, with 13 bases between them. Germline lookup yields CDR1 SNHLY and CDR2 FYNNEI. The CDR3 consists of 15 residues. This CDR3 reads CASSLRETNNSPLHF. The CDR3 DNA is TGTGCCAGCAGTCTCAGGGAGACAAATAATTCACCCCTCCACTTT.

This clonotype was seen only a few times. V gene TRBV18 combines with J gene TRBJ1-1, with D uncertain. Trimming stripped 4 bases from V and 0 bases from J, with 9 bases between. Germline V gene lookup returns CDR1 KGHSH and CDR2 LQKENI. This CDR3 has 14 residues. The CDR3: CASSQNAVNTEAFF. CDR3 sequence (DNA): TGTGCCAGCTCACAAAACGCGGTGAACACTGAAGCTTTCTTT. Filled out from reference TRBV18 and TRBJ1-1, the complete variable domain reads NAGVMQNPRHLVRRRGQEARLRCSPMKGHSHVYWYRQLPEEGLKFMVYLQKENIIDESGMPKERFSAEFPKEGPSILRIQQVVRGDSAAYFCASSQNAVNTEAFFGQGTRLTVV.

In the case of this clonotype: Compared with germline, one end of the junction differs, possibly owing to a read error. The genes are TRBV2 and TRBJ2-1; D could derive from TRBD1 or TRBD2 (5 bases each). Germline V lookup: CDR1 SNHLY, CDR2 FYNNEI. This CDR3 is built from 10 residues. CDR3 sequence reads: CAKFQGKEVF. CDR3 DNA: TGTGCCAAATTCCAGGGCAAGGAGGTCTTC.

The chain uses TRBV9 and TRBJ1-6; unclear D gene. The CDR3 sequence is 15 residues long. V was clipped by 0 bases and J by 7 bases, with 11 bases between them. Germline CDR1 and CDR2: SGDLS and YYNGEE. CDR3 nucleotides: TGTGCCAGCAGCGTAGTGGCGGGTTACAATTCACCCCTCCACTTT. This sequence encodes CASSVVAGYNSPLHF. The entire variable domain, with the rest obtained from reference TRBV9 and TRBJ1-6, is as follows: DSGVTQTPKHLITATGQRVTLRCSPRSGDLSVYWYQQSLDQGLQFLIQYYNGEERAKGNILERFSAQQFPDLHSELNLSSLELGDSALYFCASSVVAGYNSPLHFGNGTRLTVT.

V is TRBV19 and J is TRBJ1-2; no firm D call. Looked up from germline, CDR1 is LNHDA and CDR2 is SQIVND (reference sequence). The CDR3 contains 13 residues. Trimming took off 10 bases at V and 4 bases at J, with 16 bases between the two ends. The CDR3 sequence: CAISPGPPYGYTF. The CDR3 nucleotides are TGTGCCATTTCGCCGGGCCCTCCCTATGGCTACACCTTC.

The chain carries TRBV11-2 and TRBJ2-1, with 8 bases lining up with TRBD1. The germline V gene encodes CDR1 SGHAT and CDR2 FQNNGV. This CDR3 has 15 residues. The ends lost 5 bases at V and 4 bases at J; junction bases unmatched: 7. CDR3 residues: CASSPGQAGYNEQFF. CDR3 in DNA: TGTGCCAGCAGCCCGGGACAGGCGGGGTACAATGAGCAGTTCTTC.

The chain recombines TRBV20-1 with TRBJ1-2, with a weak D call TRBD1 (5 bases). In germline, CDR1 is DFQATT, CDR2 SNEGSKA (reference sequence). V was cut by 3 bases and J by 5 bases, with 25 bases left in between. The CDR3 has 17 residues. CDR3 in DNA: TGCAGTGCTAGTCGTTCGCAGGGAGCGGGATCGTATTATGGCTACACCTTC. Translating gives CSASRSQGAGSYYGYTF.

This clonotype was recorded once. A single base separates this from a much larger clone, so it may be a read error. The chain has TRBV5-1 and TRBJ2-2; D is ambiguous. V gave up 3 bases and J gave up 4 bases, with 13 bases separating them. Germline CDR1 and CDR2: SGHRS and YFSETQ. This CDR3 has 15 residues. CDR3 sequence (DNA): TGCGCCAGCAGCTCCGTCCATACGAGCACCGGGGAGCTGTTTTTT. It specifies CASSSVHTSTGELFF.

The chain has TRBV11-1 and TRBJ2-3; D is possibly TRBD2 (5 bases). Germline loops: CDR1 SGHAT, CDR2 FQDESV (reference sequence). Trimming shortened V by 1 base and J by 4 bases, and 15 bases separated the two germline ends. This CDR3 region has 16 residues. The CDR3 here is CASSLGLARIADTQYF. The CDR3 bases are TGTGCCAGCAGCTTAGGGCTAGCTAGGATAGCAGATACGCAGTATTTT. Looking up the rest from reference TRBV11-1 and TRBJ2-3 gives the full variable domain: EAEVAQSPRYKITEKSQAVAFWCDPISGHATLYWYRQILGQGPELLVQFQDESVVDDSQLPKDRFSAERLKGVDSTLKIQPAELGDSAMYLCASSLGLARIADTQYFGPGTRLTVL.

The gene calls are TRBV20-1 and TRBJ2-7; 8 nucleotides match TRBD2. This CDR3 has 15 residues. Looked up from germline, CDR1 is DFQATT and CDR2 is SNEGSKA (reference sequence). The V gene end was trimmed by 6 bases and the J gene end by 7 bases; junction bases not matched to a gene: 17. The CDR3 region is CSALGELAAEREQYF. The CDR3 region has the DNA TGCAGTGCCCTCGGCGAACTAGCGGCCGAACGAGAGCAGTACTTC.

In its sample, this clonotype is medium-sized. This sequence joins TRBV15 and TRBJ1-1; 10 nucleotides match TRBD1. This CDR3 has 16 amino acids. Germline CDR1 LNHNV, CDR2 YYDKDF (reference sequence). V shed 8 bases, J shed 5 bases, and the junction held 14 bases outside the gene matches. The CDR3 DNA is TGTGCCACCGGATCCACGCGGACAGGGGGGCGAACTGAAGCTTTCTTT. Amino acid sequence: CATGSTRTGGRTEAFF.

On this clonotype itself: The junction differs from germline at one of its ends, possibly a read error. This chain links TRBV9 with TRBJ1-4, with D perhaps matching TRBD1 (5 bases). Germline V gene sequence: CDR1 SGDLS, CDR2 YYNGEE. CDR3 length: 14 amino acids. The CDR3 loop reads CASSVKGTNEKLFF. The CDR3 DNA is TGTGCCAGCAGCGTAAAGGGGACTAATGAAAAACTGTTCTTT.

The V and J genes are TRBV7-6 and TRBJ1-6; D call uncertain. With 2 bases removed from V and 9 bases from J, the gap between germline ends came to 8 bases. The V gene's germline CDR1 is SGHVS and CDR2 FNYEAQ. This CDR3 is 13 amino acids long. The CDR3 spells CASSLSFASPLHF. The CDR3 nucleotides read TGTGCCAGCAGCTTATCGTTCGCTTCACCCCTCCACTTT.

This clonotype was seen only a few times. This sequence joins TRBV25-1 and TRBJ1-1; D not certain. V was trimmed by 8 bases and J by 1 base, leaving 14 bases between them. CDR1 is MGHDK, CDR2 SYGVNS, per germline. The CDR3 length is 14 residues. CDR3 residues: CASSPNDGNTEAFF. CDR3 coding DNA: TGTGCCAGCTCACCTAATGACGGGAACACTGAAGCTTTCTTT. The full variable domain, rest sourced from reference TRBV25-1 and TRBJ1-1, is EADIYQTPRYLVIGTGKKITLECSQTMGHDKMYWYQQDPGMELHLIHYSYGVNSTEKGDLSSESTVSRIRTEHFPLTLESARPSHTSQYLCASSPNDGNTEAFFGQGTRLTVV.

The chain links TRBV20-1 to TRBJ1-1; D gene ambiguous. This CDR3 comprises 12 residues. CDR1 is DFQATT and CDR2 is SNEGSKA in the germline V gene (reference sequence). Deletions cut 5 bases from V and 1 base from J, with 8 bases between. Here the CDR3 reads CSADTANTEAFF. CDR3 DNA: TGCAGTGCTGATACAGCGAACACTGAAGCTTTCTTT.

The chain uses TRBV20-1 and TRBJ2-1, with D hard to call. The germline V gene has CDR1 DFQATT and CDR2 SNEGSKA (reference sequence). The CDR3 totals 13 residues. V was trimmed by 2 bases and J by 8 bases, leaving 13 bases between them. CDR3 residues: CSARRPLVDEQFF. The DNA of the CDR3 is TGCAGTGCTAGACGGCCCCTTGTGGATGAGCAGTTCTTC.